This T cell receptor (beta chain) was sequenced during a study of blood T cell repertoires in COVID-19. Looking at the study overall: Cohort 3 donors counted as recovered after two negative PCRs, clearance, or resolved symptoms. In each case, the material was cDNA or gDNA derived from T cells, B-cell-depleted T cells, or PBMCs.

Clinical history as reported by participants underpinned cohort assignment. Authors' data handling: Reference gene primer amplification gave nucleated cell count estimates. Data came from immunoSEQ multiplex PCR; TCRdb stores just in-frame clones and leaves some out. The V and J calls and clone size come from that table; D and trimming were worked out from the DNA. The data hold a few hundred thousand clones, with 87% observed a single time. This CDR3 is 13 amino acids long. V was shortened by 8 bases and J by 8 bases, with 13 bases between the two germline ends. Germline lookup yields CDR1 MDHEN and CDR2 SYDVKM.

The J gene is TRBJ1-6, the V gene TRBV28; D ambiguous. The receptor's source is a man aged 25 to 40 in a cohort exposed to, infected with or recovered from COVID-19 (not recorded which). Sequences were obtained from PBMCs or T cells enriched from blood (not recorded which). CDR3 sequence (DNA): TGTGCCAGCGGAGCTTACGGGTATTCACCCCTCCACTTT. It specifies CASGAYGYSPLHF.